This T cell receptor beta chain emerged from a study of blood T cell repertoires in COVID-19. Study-wide context: From the United States, Italy and Spain came samples of acute and convalescent COVID-19. The analysed material was cDNA or gDNA that came from T cells, B-cell-depleted T cells, or PBMCs.

TCRdb keeps only in-frame clones here, not all; method: immunoSEQ multiplex PCR. The data contain about 480,000 clones, less than 90% of them singletons. The CDR3 runs 16 residues. Germline assignment: CDR1 SEHNR and CDR2 FQNEAQ (reference sequence). Unmatched junction bases numbered 8, after V lost 6 bases and J lost 6 bases. This clonotype was obtained from a woman aged 55 to 70 who had recovered from COVID-19. V usage is TRBV7-9 and J usage is TRBJ1-6; TRBD1 matches at 10 bases. Sequencing input: PBMCs or T cells enriched from blood (not recorded which). The CDR3 sequence: CASRTGTGVGNSPLHF. DNA of the CDR3: TGTGCCAGCAGGACCGGGACAGGGGTTGGTAATTCACCCCTCCACTTT.